The 25 T cell receptor beta chains below all came from one sample that was sequenced in a study of early T cells in non-severe SARS-CoV-2 infection. TCRdb recomputed calls from the 5' RACE reads with MiXCR, one row per CDR3 protein. The sample has under 100,000 distinct CDR3 sequences; roughly 15% are singletons. Sequencing was done on a sample of whole blood. The receptors originated from an adult who was a healthcare worker with PCR-confirmed SARS-CoV-2 infection or an uninfected control (not recorded which).

As to this clonotype: A much larger clone differs by one base, so this may be a read error. The rearrangement joins TRBV29-1 to TRBJ1-1, with no clear D. Germline V lookup: CDR1 SQVTM, CDR2 ANQGSEA. The CDR3 is 13 residues long. Trimming took off 7 bases at V and 1 base at J, with 13 bases between the two ends. The chain's CDR3 is CSARLTANTEAFF. The CDR3 DNA follows: TGCAGCGCAAGACTGACTGCGAACACTGAAGCTTTCTTT.

This clonotype showed up many times. V usage is TRBV7-8 and J usage is TRBJ1-2, with 7 nucleotides matching TRBD1. From germline, CDR1 is SGHVS and CDR2 FQNEAQ. The J segment lost 2 bases and the V segment lost 0 bases, leaving 9 bases of the junction unmatched. The CDR3 runs to 17 residues. In DNA, the CDR3 is TGTGCCAGCAGCTTAGCAAGTGGGGGACAGAGGAACTATGGCTACACCTTC. Translated: CASSLASGGQRNYGYTF.

This clonotype was found a few times. The chain joins TRBV2 to TRBJ2-6, with D possibly TRBD1 on 6 matching bases. The CDR3 has 17 amino acids. Trimming stripped 10 bases from V and 0 bases from J, with 19 bases between. Germline CDR1 reads SNHLY; CDR2 reads FYNNEI. The CDR3: CATDPARGSSGANVLTF. DNA of the CDR3: TGTGCCACAGACCCTGCCAGGGGAAGCTCTGGGGCCAACGTCCTGACTTTC.

This chain joins TRBV7-2 and TRBJ1-5; the D is unclear. The length of the CDR3 is 15 residues. V was cut by 5 bases and J by 0 bases, with 11 bases left in between. Germline V gene sequence: CDR1 SGHTA, CDR2 FQGNSA. CDR3 nucleotide sequence: TGTGCCAGCAGCGTCGTAGGTAATAGCAATCAGCCCCAGCATTTT. This encodes CASSVVGNSNQPQHF.

Comments on this clonotype: A read error may be the cause here, since a much bigger clone is one base away. The chain uses TRBV7-2 and TRBJ2-7; 7 bases are shared with TRBD1. This CDR3 is 17 amino acids long. Germline-derived CDR1 and CDR2 are SGHTA and FQGNSA. CDR3 in amino acids: CASSSPRRDRPTYKQYF. For the CDR3, the DNA is TGTGCCAGCAGCTCTCCACGCCGGGACAGACCCACCTACAAGCAGTACTTC. The whole variable domain, filled in from reference TRBV7-2 and TRBJ2-7, reads GAGVSQSPSNKVTEKGKDVELRCDPISGHTALYWYRQSLGQGLEFLIYFQGNSAPDKSGLPSDRFSAERTGGSVSTLTIQRTQQEDSAVYLCASSSPRRDRPTYKQYFGPGTRLTVT.

This clonotype has ten or more counts. The chain joins TRBV20-1 to TRBJ1-1; 9 bases match TRBD1. The CDR3 covers 13 residues. V was clipped by 5 bases and J by 5 bases; unmatched bases: 6. From germline, CDR1 is DFQATT and CDR2 SNEGSKA (reference sequence). This CDR3 is CSAPPQGATEAFF. CDR3 DNA sequence: TGCAGTGCTCCGCCACAGGGGGCGACTGAAGCTTTCTTT.

This chain connects TRBV29-1 to TRBJ2-7; 10 positions match TRBD1. The V and J ends lost 6 bases and 0 bases, in that order; junction bases with no gene match: 8. This CDR3 is built from 15 residues. Per germline, CDR1 SQVTM and CDR2 ANQGSEA. CDR3 loop: CSVTGGETSSYEQYF. The CDR3 bases are TGCAGCGTGACAGGGGGCGAAACCAGCTCCTACGAGCAGTACTTC.

This clonotype occurred a few times. The chain carries TRBV5-1 and TRBJ2-2; a weak D match, TRBD2 (6 bases). Trimming removed 4 bases from V and 5 bases from J, with 6 bases in between. There are 12 residues in the CDR3. Germline V gene data show CDR1 as SGHRS and CDR2 as YFSETQ. DNA of the CDR3: TGCGCCAGCAGCCGGGGGACCGGGGAGCTGTTTTTT. Translation: CASSRGTGELFF.

This clonotype was recorded at least ten times. The chain is built from TRBV7-9 and TRBJ1-6; D remains ambiguous. The CDR3 is made up of 15 amino acids. Looked up from germline, CDR1 is SEHNR and CDR2 is FQNEAQ (reference sequence). The V end lost 1 base, the J end lost 8 bases, and 12 bases lay between the germline ends. The CDR3, as DNA: TGTGCCAGCAGCTTAGGCCAGGCGGGCCATTCACCCCTCCACTTT. It encodes CASSLGQAGHSPLHF.

This clonotype was observed a few times. V gene TRBV3-1 combines with J gene TRBJ2-5; 11 bases are a match to TRBD2. The germline V gene has CDR1 LGHDT and CDR2 YNNKEL (reference sequence). The CDR3 covers 16 residues. V lost 4 bases to trimming and J lost 1 base; unmatched junction nucleotides: 5. The CDR3, as DNA: TGTGCCAGCAGCCCTACTAGCGGGGGCCTCCAAGAGACCCAGTACTTC. As protein: CASSPTSGGLQETQYF.

V gene TRBV21-1 combines with J gene TRBJ2-7. TRBV21-1 is a pseudogene locus. The CDR3 runs to 15 residues. DNA of the CDR3: TGTGCCAGCAGCAAAGTACACCTATTCGCCTACGAGCAGTACTTC. Translating gives CASSKVHLFAYEQYF.

The chain has TRBV20-1 and TRBJ2-4, with 8 bases matching TRBD1. J lost 3 bases, V lost 2 bases, and 3 bases had no gene match. Germline values: CDR1 DFQATT, CDR2 SNEGSKA (reference sequence). The CDR3 loop spans 14 amino acids. CDR3 DNA: TGCAGTGCTAGAATGACAGGGGACAAAAACATTCAGTACTTC. Protein product: CSARMTGDKNIQYF.

This clonotype was detected ten times or more. For the CDR3, the DNA is TGTGCCAGCAGTTTGCTCCAGGCGTATGGCTACACCTTC. It translates to CASSLLQAYGYTF. The chain combines TRBV6-2 or TRBV6-3 with TRBJ1-2, with D unclear. CDR1 and CDR2 (germline): MNHEY, SVGEGT. This CDR3 is built from 13 residues. V lost 4 bases, J lost 5 bases, and 11 bases lay in between.

This clonotype was detected many times. The V gene is TRBV5-4, the J gene TRBJ1-5; 9 nucleotides align to TRBD1. V was pared by 2 bases and J by 7 bases, with 19 bases of the junction left unmatched. The CDR3 runs 19 residues. The germline gives CDR1 SGHNT, CDR2 YYREEE (reference sequence). CDR3 sequence: CASSLIPGGTGPPGQPQHF. CDR3 in DNA: TGTGCCAGCAGCTTAATTCCCGGGGGGACAGGGCCTCCGGGCCAGCCCCAGCATTTT.

This clonotype was observed at least ten times. The chain has TRBV7-9 and TRBJ2-3, with 9 bases aligning to TRBD2. CDR1 is SEHNR, CDR2 FQNEAQ, per germline (reference sequence). This CDR3 has 18 residues. V was clipped by 6 bases and J by 0 bases; unmatched bases: 13. CDR3 amino acids: CASRPASGGFSSTDTQYF. Here the CDR3 DNA reads TGTGCCAGCAGACCGGCGAGCGGGGGGTTCTCTAGCACAGATACGCAGTATTTT.

The rearrangement uses TRBV30 and TRBJ1-1; 8 nucleotides match TRBD1. CDR3 size: 14 residues. Per germline, CDR1 GTSNPN and CDR2 SVGIG (reference sequence). Trimming took 3 bases from V and 4 from J; bases not matched to a gene: 7. This CDR3 reads CAWREDRGITEAFF. For the CDR3, the DNA is TGTGCCTGGAGGGAAGACAGGGGTATCACTGAAGCTTTCTTT.

In nucleotides, the CDR3 is TGCAGCGTTGTAGGAGCGCGGGACAGGGCCTACAATGAGCAGTTCTTC. This translates into CSVVGARDRAYNEQFF. The chain couples TRBV29-1 to TRBJ2-1; 9 bases align to TRBD1. V lost 4 bases to trimming and J lost 2 bases; unmatched junction nucleotides: 9. This CDR3 spans 16 amino acids. Germline V gene sequence: CDR1 SQVTM, CDR2 ANQGSEA.

This clonotype was detected only a few times. The J gene is TRBJ1-3, the V gene TRBV9; D remains ambiguous. CDR1 and CDR2 (germline): SGDLS, YYNGEE. The CDR3 consists of 16 residues. Trimming took off 3 bases at V and 0 bases at J, with 13 bases between the two ends. CDR3 nucleotide sequence: TGTGCCAGCAGCGCCGCAGGACGGGGCTCTGGAAACACCATATATTTT. It translates to CASSAAGRGSGNTIYF.

This clonotype was recorded at least ten times. The chain recombines TRBV10-3 with TRBJ1-6; 7 bases line up with TRBD1. CDR1 ENHRY and CDR2 SYGVKD come from the germline V gene. V was pared by 6 bases and J by 14 bases, with 13 bases of the junction left unmatched. The CDR3 has 14 residues. The CDR3 bases are TGTGCCATCAGCACAGGGGCCTCCTTTGGGTCCCTCCACTTT. Translating it yields CAISTGASFGSLHF.

This clonotype has only a few counts. The CDR3 nucleotides read TGTGCTAGTGGTTTGATAGCGGGGAGATACAATGAGCAGTTCTTC. Encoded protein: CASGLIAGRYNEQFF. The V and J genes are TRBV12-5 and TRBJ2-1, with TRBD2 identical over 8 bases. The V gene's germline CDR1 is LGHNT and CDR2 FRNRAP. The CDR3 is 15 amino acids. Losses at the gene ends were 2 bases for V and 4 bases for J; bases not matched to a gene: 4.

This clonotype was found a few times. The rearrangement uses TRBV15 and TRBJ1-6, with D maybe TRBD1 (6 bases). The V gene's germline CDR1 is LNHNV and CDR2 YYDKDF (reference sequence). Trimming left V 1 base short and J 0 bases short, with 13 bases between. The CDR3 spans 18 residues. The CDR3 protein is CATSRVTGAGSYNSPLHF. CDR3 coding DNA: TGTGCCACCAGCAGAGTTACGGGGGCCGGCTCCTATAATTCACCCCTCCACTTT.

This sequence joins TRBV6-5 and TRBJ1-1; 8 bases match TRBD1. The length of the CDR3 is 13 residues. The germline V gene has CDR1 MNHEY and CDR2 SVGAGI. Trimming at V came to 6 bases and at J to 4 bases, leaving 4 bases not matched to a gene. The CDR3 region is CASSQGQGTEAFF. CDR3 nucleotides: TGTGCCAGCAGCCAAGGACAGGGCACTGAAGCTTTCTTT.

This clonotype showed up just a few times. The V call is TRBV20-1, the J call TRBJ2-7; D unresolved. Germline values: CDR1 DFQATT, CDR2 SNEGSKA (reference sequence). The CDR3 is 14 amino acids. The ends were cut back, 2 bases at V and 1 base at J, with 12 bases in the middle. This CDR3 is CSARSGMGSYEQYF. Written as DNA, the CDR3 is TGCAGTGCTAGAAGTGGAATGGGATCCTACGAGCAGTACTTC.

The chain carries TRBV12-5 and TRBJ1-6; maybe TRBD1 (5 bases). Germline CDR1 reads LGHNT; CDR2 reads FRNRAP. The length of the CDR3 is 12 residues. The ends were cut back, 7 bases at V and 10 bases at J, with 11 bases in the middle. Written as DNA, the CDR3 is TGTGCTAGTGCCTCACAGGCATCACCCCTCCACTTT. It specifies CASASQASPLHF.

This clonotype has a handful of counts. The chain uses TRBV20-1 and TRBJ2-1; no firm D call. The CDR3 extends over 16 amino acids. Trimming cost V 3 bases and J 2 bases, with 17 bases left between them. CDR1 and CDR2 (germline): DFQATT, SNEGSKA (reference sequence). CDR3 in DNA: TGCAGTGCTAGTACAATCTCCTCGTTCCCCTACAATGAGCAGTTCTTC. This encodes CSASTISSFPYNEQFF.